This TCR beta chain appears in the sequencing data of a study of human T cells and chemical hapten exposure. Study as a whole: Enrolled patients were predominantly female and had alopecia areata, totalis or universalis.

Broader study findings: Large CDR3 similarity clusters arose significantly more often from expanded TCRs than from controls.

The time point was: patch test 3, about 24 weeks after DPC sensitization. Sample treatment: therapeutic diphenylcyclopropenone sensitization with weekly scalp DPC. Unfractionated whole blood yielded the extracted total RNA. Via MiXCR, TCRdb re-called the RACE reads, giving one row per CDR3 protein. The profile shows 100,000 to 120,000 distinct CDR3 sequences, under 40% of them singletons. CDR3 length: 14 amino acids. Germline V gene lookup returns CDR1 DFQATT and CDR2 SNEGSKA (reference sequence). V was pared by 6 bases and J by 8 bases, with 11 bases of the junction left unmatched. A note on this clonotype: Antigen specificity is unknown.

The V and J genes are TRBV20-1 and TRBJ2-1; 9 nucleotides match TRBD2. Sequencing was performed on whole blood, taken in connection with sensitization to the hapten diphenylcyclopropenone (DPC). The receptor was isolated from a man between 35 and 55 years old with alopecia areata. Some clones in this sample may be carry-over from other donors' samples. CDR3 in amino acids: CSAPWASGTHEQFF. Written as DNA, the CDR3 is TGCAGTGCCCCTTGGGCTAGCGGGACCCATGAGCAGTTCTTC.